This T cell receptor (beta chain) was identified during a study of blood T cell repertoires in COVID-19. Sequencing was performed with immunoSEQ multiplex PCR; in TCRdb, only in-frame clones are kept and a portion is missing. The table has more than 300,000 clones, over 75% seen once. The V segment lost 4 bases and the J segment 5 bases; nucleotides outside the gene matches: 9. The CDR3 has 15 residues. From germline, CDR1 is SGHRS and CDR2 YFSETQ. This sequence was found in a woman aged 30 to 39 with COVID-19, enrolled during active disease. Input material: peripheral blood. The J gene is TRBJ2-5, the V gene TRBV5-1; 9 bases map to TRBD2. CDR3 sequence reads: CASSPVAGVSETQYF. Here the CDR3 DNA reads TGCGCCAGCAGCCCCGTAGCGGGAGTAAGCGAGACCCAGTACTTC.